This T cell receptor beta chain was sequenced for a study of T cells in women clearing cervical HPV infection. As for the study in general: Controls gave blood once infection was undetectable; cases at lesion identification. Findings of the study overall: Richness plus V gene abundances separated cases from controls with AUC about 0.87.

Here immunoSEQ multiplex PCR was the method, and the copy in TCRdb shows in-frame clones only, minus some. This repertoire includes 48,000 or so clones. The V gene end was trimmed by 5 bases and the J gene end by 1 base; junction bases not matched to a gene: 7. The CDR3 is 15 residues long. Germline V CDR1 and CDR2: SGHVS, FNYEAQ. Comment on this clone: The target antigen is unknown. The CDR3 extends 3 residues past the end of the read, so its final part is completed from the germline J gene.

This sequence joins TRBV7-6 and TRBJ2-7, with TRBD1 matching 8 bases. The sequencing sample was made of blood buffy coat. This TCR was recovered from a woman between 18 and 69 years old with a cervical HPV16 infection that either progressed to CIN3+ or cleared (not recorded which). The DNA read from the CDR3 is TGTGCCAGCAGCCCAGGGGGCGGGGTATCCTACGAG. Translation gives CASSPGGGVSYE. The whole CDR3 region reads CASSPGGGVSYEQYF.